This T cell receptor beta chain was obtained from a study of T cell responses to AZD1222 COVID-19 vaccine. Study in general: Pooled samples include second doses given at about 4 or 12 weeks.

Regarding the study as a whole: Among the donors, most were white British and more were female, and clonal diversity was possibly underestimated.

Of note for this clone: The antigen remains unidentified.

Measured with immunoSEQ multiplex PCR; TCRdb has only the in-frame clones, and not every one. The sample lists 100,000 to 150,000 clones, around 90% occurring once. Per germline, CDR1 LGHNT and CDR2 FRNRAP. The CDR3 extends over 12 amino acids. V was trimmed by 7 bases and J by 8 bases, leaving 14 bases between them. V is TRBV12-5 and J is TRBJ1-1; D is ambiguous. The sample consisted of peripheral blood, taken on day 0 of AZD1222 vaccination. This TCR derives from an adult in good health. CDR3 nucleotide sequence: TGTGCTAGTGTTGAGACCAAGAGCGAAGCTTTCTTT. Its protein is CASVETKSEAFF. The full variable domain, completed using reference TRBV12-5 and TRBJ1-1, is DARVTQTPRHKVTEMGQEVTMRCQPILGHNTVFWYRQTMMQGLELLAYFRNRAPLDDSGMPKDRFSAEMPDATLATLKIQPSEPRDSAVYFCASVETKSEAFFGQGTRLTVV.